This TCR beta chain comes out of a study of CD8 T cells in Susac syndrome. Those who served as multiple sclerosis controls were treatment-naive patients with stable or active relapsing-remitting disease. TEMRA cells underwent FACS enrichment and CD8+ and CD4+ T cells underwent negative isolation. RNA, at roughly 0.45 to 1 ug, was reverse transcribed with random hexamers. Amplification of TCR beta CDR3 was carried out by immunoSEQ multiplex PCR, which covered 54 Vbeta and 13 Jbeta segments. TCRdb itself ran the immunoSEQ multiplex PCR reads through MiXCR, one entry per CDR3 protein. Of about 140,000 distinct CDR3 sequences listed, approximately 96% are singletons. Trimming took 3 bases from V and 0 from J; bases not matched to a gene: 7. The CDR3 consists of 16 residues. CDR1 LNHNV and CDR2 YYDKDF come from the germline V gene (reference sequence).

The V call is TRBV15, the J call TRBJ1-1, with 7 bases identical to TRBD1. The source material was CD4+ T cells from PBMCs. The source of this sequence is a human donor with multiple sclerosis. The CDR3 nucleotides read TGTGCCACCAGCAGTTCGACAGGGATAATGAACACTGAAGCTTTCTTT. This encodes CATSSSTGIMNTEAFF.